This TCR beta chain derives from a study of T cell responses to AZD1222 COVID-19 vaccine. Study findings and constraints: There were mostly white British donors and more females than males, and clonal diversity was possibly underestimated. Baseline serology detected seropositivity in only a handful of AZD1222 recipients.

In the case of this clone: Its antigen is not identified.

Germline values: CDR1 SGDLS, CDR2 YYNGEE. This CDR3 contains 17 residues. V gave up 4 bases and J gave up 5 bases; unmatched junction bases: 8. Sequencing was performed with immunoSEQ multiplex PCR; in TCRdb, only in-frame clones are kept and a portion is missing. The table has 75,000 to 95,000 clones, approximately 81% seen once. This chain connects TRBV9 to TRBJ2-3, with TRBD2 identical over 15 bases. The receptor's source is an adult who received the AZD1222 COVID-19 vaccine. The sample here was peripheral blood, taken 28 days after the second AZD1222 dose. For the CDR3, the DNA is TGTGCCAGCAGCTTTTACTGGACTAGCGGGGGGGTAGATACGCAGTATTTT. It encodes CASSFYWTSGGVDTQYF.